This is a list of T cell receptor beta chains from one sample in a study of PD-1 blockade in mismatch repair-deficient tumors. The method was immunoSEQ multiplex PCR; TCRdb's version includes in-frame clones alone and lacks a portion of them. The data contain more than 90,000 clones, 60% to 85% of them singletons. The sequenced sample was peripheral blood, obtained 60 weeks after starting pembrolizumab. Source of these receptors: an adult with mismatch repair-deficient cancer. The CDR3 runs from the conserved cysteine through the conserved F or W. A D gene is named only where the DNA matches it firmly. Where a row states a size, it is once, few, many or the class of an expanded clone; other rows omit it.

clone size | D gene | J gene | V gene | CDR3 DNA | CDR3 protein
. | . | TRBJ1-1 | TRBV14 | TGTGCCAGTTCAGTGAACACTGAAGCTTTCTTT | CASSVNTEAFF
. | . | TRBJ2-3 | TRBV10-3 | TGTGCCATCAGTGAGGGGGAAATCACAGATACGCAGTATTTT | CAISEGEITDTQYF
. | TRBD1 | TRBJ1-4 | TRBV4-3 | TGCGCCAGCAGCCAAGATGGACAGGGTTCGAATGAAAAACTGTTTTTT | CASSQDGQGSNEKLFF
. | . | TRBJ2-7 | TRBV6-5 | TGTGCCAGCAGTTACTCGTACGTAAAGGGGTCCTACGAGCAGTACTTC | CASSYSYVKGSYEQYF
. | . | TRBJ2-7 | TRBV4-3 | TGCGCCAGCAGCCAAGAGCGTGGATACGAGCAGTACTTC | CASSQERGYEQYF
. | . | TRBJ1-5 | TRBV7-9 | TGTGCCAGCAGCTTAGCAGTCGACGGGGGGAATCAGCCCCAGCATTTT | CASSLAVDGGNQPQHF
. | . | TRBJ1-2 | TRBV19 | TGTGCCAGTAGTATCCGGCAAACTAACTATGGCTACACCTTC | CASSIRQTNYGYTF
once | . | TRBJ1-5 | TRBV28 | TGTGCCAGCAGTAACTTTCGGGGAGGGCAACAGCCCCAGCATTTT | CASSNFRGGQQPQHF
. | TRBD2 | TRBJ2-7 | TRBV7-3 | TGTGCCAGCAGCCCCACCGGGACTAGCGGGAGTGGGACCTACGAGCAGTACTTC | CASSPTGTSGSGTYEQYF
. | . | TRBJ1-2 | TRBV29-1 | TGCAGCGTCGGACTGGATGGCTACACCTTC | CSVGLDGYTF
. | TRBD2 | TRBJ2-1 | TRBV15 | TGTGCCACCAGCAGGGGGGGGACCTACAATGAGCAGTTCTTC | CATSRGGTYNEQFF
. | TRBD2 | TRBJ2-1 | TRBV5-4 | TGTGCCAGCAGCAGGGGACTAGCGGGAACTATCTCCTACAATGAGCAGTTCTTC | CASSRGLAGTISYNEQFF
medium-sized | . | TRBJ2-2 | TRBV6-5 | TGTGCCAGCAGTCCGTCTCAGGGCGCCGGGGAGCTGTTTTTT | CASSPSQGAGELFF
. | . | TRBJ2-1 | TRBV7-6 | TGTGCCAGCAACCCTTGGGGGGATTCCTACAATGAGCAGTTCTTC | CASNPWGDSYNEQFF
. | . | TRBJ2-1 | TRBV4-3 | TGCGCCAGCAGCCAAGTTTATCGGGAGAATGAGCAGTTCTTC | CASSQVYRENEQFF
. | TRBD1 | TRBJ2-1 | TRBV28 | TGTGCCAGCAGACCCCCAGGGGGTATTAATGAGCAGTTCTTC | CASRPPGGINEQFF
. | TRBD2 | TRBJ2-1 | TRBV11-2 | TGTGCCAGCAGCCCGGGACTAGCGGGAACGGGGGAGCAGTTCTTC | CASSPGLAGTGEQFF
few | . | TRBJ2-7 | TRBV5-4 | TGTGCCAGCAGCACGGGGGTCTACGAGCAGTACTTC | CASSTGVYEQYF
. | TRBD1 | TRBJ2-7 | TRBV4-1 | TGCGCCAGCAGCCCCCGGGACAGGGCTTACGAGCAGTACTTC | CASSPRDRAYEQYF
. | . | TRBJ2-1 | TRBV6-5 | TGTGCCAGCAGCGTATACAATGAGCAGTTCTTC | CASSVYNEQFF